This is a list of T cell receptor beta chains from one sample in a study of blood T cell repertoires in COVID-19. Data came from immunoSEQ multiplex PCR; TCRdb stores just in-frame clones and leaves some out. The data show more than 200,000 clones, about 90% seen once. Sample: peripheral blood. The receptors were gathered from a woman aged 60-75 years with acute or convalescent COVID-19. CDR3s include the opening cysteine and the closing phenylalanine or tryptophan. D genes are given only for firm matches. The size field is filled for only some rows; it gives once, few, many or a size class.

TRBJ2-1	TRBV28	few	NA	CASSLSSRWPYNEQFF	TGTGCCAGCAGTTTATCCTCCCGCTGGCCCTACAATGAGCAGTTCTTC
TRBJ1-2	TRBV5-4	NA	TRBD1	CASRPGTGSPNYGYTF	TGTGCCAGCAGACCCGGGACAGGGAGTCCTAACTATGGCTACACCTTC
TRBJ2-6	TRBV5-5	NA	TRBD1	CASSWDSNSGANVLTF	TGTGCCAGCAGCTGGGACAGTAACTCTGGGGCCAACGTCCTGACTTTC
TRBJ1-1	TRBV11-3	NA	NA	CASSQLRGTEAFF	TGTGCCAGCAGCCAACTCCGGGGCACTGAAGCTTTCTTT
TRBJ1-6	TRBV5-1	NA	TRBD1	CASSFDRVSPLHF	TGCGCCAGCAGCTTTGACAGGGTTTCACCCCTCCACTTT
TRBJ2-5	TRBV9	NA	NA	CASSRRVGAGPQETQYF	TGTGCCAGCAGTCGTCGGGTGGGGGCAGGACCTCAAGAGACCCAGTACTTC
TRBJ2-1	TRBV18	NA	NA	CASLVVQGPNNEQFF	TGTGCCAGCCTAGTAGTTCAGGGTCCAAACAATGAGCAGTTCTTC
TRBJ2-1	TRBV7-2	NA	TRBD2	CASSPRTSGRGNEQFF	TGTGCCAGCAGCCCTAGGACTAGCGGGAGGGGTAATGAGCAGTTCTTC
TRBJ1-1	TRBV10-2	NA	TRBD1	CASSVAGGTEAFF	TGCGCCAGCAGTGTGGCAGGGGGCACTGAAGCTTTCTTT
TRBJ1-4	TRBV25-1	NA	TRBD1	CASSAPGQATNEKLFF	TGTGCCAGCAGTGCCCCAGGACAGGCAACTAATGAAAAACTGTTTTTT
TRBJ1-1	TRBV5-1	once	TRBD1	CASSFSQGDRMNTEAFF	TGCGCCAGCAGCTTTTCACAGGGGGACCGGATGAACACTGAAGCTTTCTTT
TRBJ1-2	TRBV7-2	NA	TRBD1	CASTLNRDRGRYGYTF	TGTGCCAGCACCCTAAACCGGGACAGGGGCCGCTATGGCTACACCTTC
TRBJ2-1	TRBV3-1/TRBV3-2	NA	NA	CASSQTDSFYNEQFF	TGTGCCAGCAGCCAAACCGACAGTTTCTACAATGAGCAGTTCTTC
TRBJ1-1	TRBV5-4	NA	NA	CASSSRDRRMNTEAFF	TGTGCCAGCAGCTCCCGTGACAGAAGGATGAACACTGAAGCTTTCTTT
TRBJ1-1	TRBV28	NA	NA	CASRERGGTNTEAFF	TGTGCCAGCAGGGAACGTGGGGGCACGAACACTGAAGCTTTCTTT
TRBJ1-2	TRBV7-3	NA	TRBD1	CASSSAGGYGYTF	TGTGCCAGCAGCTCAGCAGGGGGGTATGGCTACACCTTC
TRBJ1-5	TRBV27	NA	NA	CASSSQDPGGGQPQHF	TGTGCCAGCAGTTCCCAAGACCCCGGAGGCGGTCAGCCCCAGCATTTT
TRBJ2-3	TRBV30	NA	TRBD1	CAWSYGTVRTDTQYF	TGTGCCTGGAGTTATGGGACAGTCCGCACAGATACGCAGTATTTT
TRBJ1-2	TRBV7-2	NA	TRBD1	CASSSIGQGYYGYTF	TGTGCCAGCAGCTCAATCGGACAGGGGTACTATGGCTACACCTTC
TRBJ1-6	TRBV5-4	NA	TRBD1	CASSLSRNRGNNSPLHF	TGTGCCAGCAGCTTGAGTCGGAACAGGGGGAATAATTCACCCCTCCACTTT
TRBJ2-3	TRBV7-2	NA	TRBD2	CASSLSRSGGDTQYF	TGTGCCAGCAGCTTATCCCGTAGCGGGGGGGATACGCAGTATTTT
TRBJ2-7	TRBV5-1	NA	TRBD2	CASSTGLASEQYF	TGCGCCAGCAGCACCGGACTAGCATCCGAGCAGTACTTC
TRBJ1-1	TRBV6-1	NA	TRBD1	CASSESDRLKNTEAFF	TGTGCCAGCAGTGAGTCGGACAGGCTAAAGAACACTGAAGCTTTCTTT
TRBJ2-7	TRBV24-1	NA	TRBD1	CATSDPGQTTGEQYF	TGTGCCACCAGTGATCCGGGACAGACAACGGGGGAGCAGTACTTC
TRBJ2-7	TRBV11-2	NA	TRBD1	CASSVPTGSSTYEQYF	TGTGCCAGCAGCGTCCCGACAGGGTCATCAACCTACGAGCAGTACTTC
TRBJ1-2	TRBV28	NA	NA	CASSFPYSSGYTF	TGTGCCAGCAGTTTTCCTTACTCCTCTGGCTACACCTTC
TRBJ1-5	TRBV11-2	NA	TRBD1	CASSSGGWSNQPQHF	TGTGCCAGCAGCTCAGGGGGATGGAGCAATCAGCCCCAGCATTTT
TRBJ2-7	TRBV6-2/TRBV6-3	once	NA	CASSYRLAYQYEQYF	TGTGCCAGCAGTTATAGGCTAGCGTACCAGTACGAGCAGTACTTC
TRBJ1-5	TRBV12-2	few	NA	CSGGQDRERSSLDQPQHF	TGCTCGGGGGGCCAGGACAGGGAAAGATCATCCCTTGATCAGCCCCAGCATTTT
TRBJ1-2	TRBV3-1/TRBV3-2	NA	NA	CASSQDWAGYTF	TGTGCCAGCAGCCAAGATTGGGCGGGCTACACCTTC
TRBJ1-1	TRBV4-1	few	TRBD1	CASSQDQTGLTEAFF	TGCGCCAGCAGCCAAGATCAGACAGGGCTCACTGAAGCTTTCTTT
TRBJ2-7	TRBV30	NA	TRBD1	CAGGQGILNEQYF	TGTGCCGGTGGACAGGGTATCCTTAACGAGCAGTACTTC
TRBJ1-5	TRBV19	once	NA	CASSSEVSYQPQHF	TGTGCCAGTAGTTCAGAGGTCAGTTATCAGCCCCAGCATTTT
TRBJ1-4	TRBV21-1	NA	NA	CASSKDRTPTNEKLFF	TGTGCCAGCAGCAAGGACAGGACCCCAACTAATGAAAAACTGTTTTTT
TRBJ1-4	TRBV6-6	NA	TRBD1	CASSRRVPDRAGGEKLFF	TGTGCCAGCAGTCGCCGGGTCCCTGACAGGGCGGGGGGAGAAAAACTGTTTTTT
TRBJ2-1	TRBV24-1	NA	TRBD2	CATSDPPSGRGEQFF	TGTGCCACCAGTGATCCCCCTAGCGGGAGAGGGGAGCAGTTCTTC
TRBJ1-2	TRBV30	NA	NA	CAWSIQGYGYTF	TGTGCCTGGAGTATACAGGGCTATGGCTACACCTTC
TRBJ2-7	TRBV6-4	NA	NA	CASSKEGGSYEQYF	TGTGCCAGCAGTAAGGAGGGTGGATCCTACGAGCAGTACTTC
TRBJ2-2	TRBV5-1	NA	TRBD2	CASRTSGSYTGELFF	TGCGCCAGCAGGACTAGCGGGTCGTACACCGGGGAGCTGTTTTTT
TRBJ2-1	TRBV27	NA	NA	CASRDRNYNEQFF	TGTGCCAGCCGCGACAGGAATTACAATGAGCAGTTCTTC
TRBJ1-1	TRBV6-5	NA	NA	CASTRQSLYPLEAFF	TGTGCCAGCACTCGACAGTCCCTTTATCCTTTGGAAGCTTTCTTT
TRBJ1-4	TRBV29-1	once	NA	CSVEGDGLNEKLFF	TGCAGCGTTGAAGGAGACGGACTTAATGAAAAACTGTTTTTT
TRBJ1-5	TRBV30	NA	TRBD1	CAWSDRGGQPQHF	TGTGCCTGGAGCGACAGGGGGGGTCAGCCCCAGCATTTT
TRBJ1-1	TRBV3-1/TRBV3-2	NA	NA	CASSQKQALNTEAFF	TGTGCCAGCAGCCAAAAACAGGCGCTGAACACTGAAGCTTTCTTT
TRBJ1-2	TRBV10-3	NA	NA	CAISESERRNYGYTF	TGTGCCATCAGTGAGTCAGAGCGTCGGAACTATGGCTACACCTTC
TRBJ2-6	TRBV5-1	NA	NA	CASSPAVTGANVLTF	TGCGCCAGCAGCCCGGCGGTCACTGGGGCCAACGTCCTGACTTTC
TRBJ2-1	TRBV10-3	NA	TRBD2	CATAGTIMAYNEQFF	TGTGCCACCGCCGGGACTATAATGGCCTACAATGAGCAGTTCTTC
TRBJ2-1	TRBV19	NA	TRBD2	CASSLASGSSYNEQFF	TGTGCCAGTAGCCTGGCTAGCGGGAGCTCCTACAATGAGCAGTTCTTC
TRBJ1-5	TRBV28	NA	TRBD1	CASSLWAGTGGGGNQPQHF	TGTGCCAGCAGTTTATGGGCCGGGACAGGGGGAGGTGGCAATCAGCCCCAGCATTTT
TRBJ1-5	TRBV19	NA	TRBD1	CASSRGQGIQPQHF	TGTGCCAGTAGTCGCGGACAGGGTATACAGCCCCAGCATTTT
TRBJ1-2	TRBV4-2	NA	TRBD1	CASSLGQGKYGYTF	TGTGCCAGCAGCCTAGGACAGGGGAAATATGGCTACACCTTC
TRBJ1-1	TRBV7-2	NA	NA	CASSPPGSANTEAFF	TGTGCCAGCAGCCCCCCCGGGAGTGCGAACACTGAAGCTTTCTTT
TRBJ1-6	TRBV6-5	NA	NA	CASKSQAAYNSPLHF	TGTGCCAGCAAATCCCAGGCCGCCTATAATTCACCCCTCCACTTT
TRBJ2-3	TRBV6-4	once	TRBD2	CASSPGGGTDTQYF	TGTGCCAGCAGCCCCGGGGGGGGGACAGATACGCAGTATTTT
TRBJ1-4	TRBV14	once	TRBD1	CASSQSRDRGMSANEKLFF	TGTGCCAGCAGCCAATCACGGGACAGGGGAATGTCGGCTAATGAAAAACTGTTTTTT
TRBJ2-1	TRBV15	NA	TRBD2	CATLLAGGSGNEQFF	TGTGCCACCCTCCTCGCGGGGGGGTCCGGCAATGAGCAGTTCTTC
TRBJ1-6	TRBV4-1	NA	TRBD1	CASSQRSPGQGNDSPLHF	TGCGCCAGCAGCCAACGATCCCCGGGACAGGGGAATGATTCACCCCTCCACTTT
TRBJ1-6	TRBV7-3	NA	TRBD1	CASSLGTGGTPLHF	TGTGCCAGCAGCTTGGGGACAGGGGGAACACCCCTCCACTTT
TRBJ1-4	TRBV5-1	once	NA	CASSSTGTNEKLFF	TGCGCCAGCAGCTCGACAGGCACTAATGAAAAACTGTTTTTT